The next 19 T cell receptor beta chains were all read from a single sample in a study of shared clonotypes between healthy human individuals. Assay: immunoSEQ multiplex PCR; the TCRdb copy retains only in-frame clones and omits some. The sample yields hundreds of thousands of clones, approximately 73% seen once. Sequenced sample: memory CD4+ T cells sorted from blood. This sample's subset: CD45RA-negative fraction. The receptors derive from a woman in her 30s in good health.

This clone was picked up many times. The V call is TRBV5-1, the J call TRBJ2-3, with 8 nucleotides matching TRBD2. The germline V gene encodes CDR1 SGHRS and CDR2 YFSETQ. V lost 0 bases and J lost 4; bases outside the gene matches: 7. The CDR3 covers 16 residues. The CDR3 DNA sequence: TGCGCCAGCAGCTTGGTTATTAGCGGGGCCGCAGATACGCAGTATTTT. It codes for CASSLVISGAADTQYF. Full variable domain (missing parts from reference TRBV5-1 and TRBJ2-3): KAGVTQTPRYLIKTRGQQVTLSCSPISGHRSVSWYQQTPGQGLQFLFEYFSETQRNKGNFPGRFSGRQFSNSRSEMNVSTLELGDSALYLCASSLVISGAADTQYFGPGTRLTVL.

V usage is TRBV7-9 and J usage is TRBJ2-2; 13 bases are a match to TRBD2. The ends lost 5 bases at V and 2 bases at J; junction bases unmatched: 11. Germline CDR1 reads SEHNR; CDR2 reads FQNEAQ (reference sequence). The CDR3 consists of 19 residues. CDR3 sequence: CASSTLAGTSGANTGELFF. DNA of the CDR3: TGTGCCAGCAGCACCTTAGCCGGGACTAGCGGGGCTAACACCGGGGAGCTGTTTTTT.

The gene calls are TRBV4-2 and TRBJ2-3; D might be TRBD1 or TRBD2, each matching 5 bases. Trimming shortened V by 2 bases and J by 5 bases, and 14 bases separated the two germline ends. Looked up from germline, CDR1 is LGHNA and CDR2 is YNFKEQ. The CDR3 covers 15 residues. Here the CDR3 reads CASSQKQGAIDTQYF. CDR3 nucleotide sequence: TGTGCCAGCAGCCAAAAGCAGGGAGCAATAGATACGCAGTATTTT.

With respect to this clone: Since no conserved phenylalanine or tryptophan closes the CDR3, a read error is the likely cause. The limits of the CDR3 on the DNA are not certain, so only TCRdb's listed CDR3 is given. The chain recombines TRBV29-1 with TRBJ2-7; TRBD1 is the table's D call, not checked against the DNA. Inclusive of both ends, the CDR3 amounts to 9 amino acids. Germline lookup yields CDR1 SQVTM and CDR2 ANQGSEA. CDR3 amino acids: CSVDHRIRP.

The chain employs TRBV5-8 and TRBJ2-5, with a possible D match to TRBD2 (6 bases). CDR3 length equals 16 residues. The V end lost 0 bases, the J end lost 3 bases, and 15 bases lay between the germline ends. CDR1 is SGHTS and CDR2 is YDEGEE in the germline V gene. The CDR3 DNA sequence: TGTGCCAGCAGCTTGGCCGTGGGAGGTACAAAAGAGACCCAGTACTTC. This codes for CASSLAVGGTKETQYF.

This clone has just a few counts. At the DNA level, this CDR3 is encoded by other sequences in the same sample as well. The rearrangement joins TRBV27 to TRBJ2-3, with a possible D match to TRBD2 (6 bases). The CDR3 has 15 amino acids. The V gene lost 0 bases and the J gene lost 2 bases, with 9 bases spanning the gap. Per germline, CDR1 MNHEY and CDR2 SMNVEV (reference sequence). CDR3 sequence (DNA): TGTGCCAGCAGTTTATCTCGCGGGGCCACAGATACGCAGTATTTT. Translation gives CASSLSRGATDTQYF.

V and J are TRBV5-1 and TRBJ1-1; the match to TRBD1 covers 7 bases. J was trimmed by 3 bases and V by 4 bases; bases with no gene match: 6. CDR3 length: 14 residues. Germline CDR1 SGHRS, CDR2 YFSETQ. CDR3 DNA sequence: TGCGCCAGCAGCGCCAGGGGGGAATACACTGAAGCTTTCTTT. Encoded protein: CASSARGEYTEAFF.

V and J are TRBV27 and TRBJ1-2; possible D gene TRBD1, 5 bases. Per the germline V gene, CDR1 is MNHEY and CDR2 is SMNVEV (reference sequence). V lost 6 bases and J 7 bases, leaving 12 bases between the germline ends. This CDR3 is built from 12 residues. CDR3 residues: CASREAGRGYTF. CDR3 in DNA: TGTGCCAGCAGGGAAGCGGGACGTGGCTACACCTTC.

The V gene is TRBV5-6, the J gene TRBJ2-3; possibly TRBD2 for D (6 bases). V was clipped by 1 base and J by 0 bases, with 15 bases between them. CDR3 length: 17 amino acids. CDR1 is SGHDT and CDR2 is YYEEEE in the germline V gene. The CDR3 DNA reads as TGTGCCAGCAGCTTGCGACGGGAGACCACTAGCACAGATACGCAGTATTTT. Translated: CASSLRRETTSTDTQYF.

This clone was counted ten times or more. The sample holds other DNA sequences that translate to the same CDR3. The rearrangement joins TRBV30 to TRBJ1-5; D remains unclear. This CDR3 is built from 13 residues. V dropped 1 base and J dropped 2 bases, with 6 bases sitting between them. Germline-derived CDR1 and CDR2 are GTSNPN and SVGIG (reference sequence). The CDR3 sequence: CAWSGGGNQPQHF. The DNA of the CDR3 is TGTGCCTGGAGTGGGGGAGGCAATCAGCCCCAGCATTTT.

V gene TRBV5-1 combines with J gene TRBJ1-2; no firm D call. The germline gives CDR1 SGHRS, CDR2 YFSETQ. Between the trimmed V and J ends, which lost 6 bases and 0 bases, there was a span of 12 bases. The CDR3 length is 14 residues. Here the CDR3 reads CASKSLQTNYGYTF. CDR3 DNA: TGCGCCAGCAAATCCTTACAGACTAACTATGGCTACACCTTC.

V is TRBV28 and J is TRBJ1-1; D not certain. The CDR3 extends over 13 amino acids. Trimming stripped 8 bases from V and 0 bases from J, with 10 bases between. Germline CDR1 and CDR2: MDHEN and SYDVKM. The DNA for the CDR3 is TGTGCCAGCGAAAGACGGATGAACACTGAAGCTTTCTTT. It encodes CASERRMNTEAFF.

This chain joins TRBV7-8 and TRBJ1-1, with 10 nucleotides matching TRBD1. The V gene's germline CDR1 is SGHVS and CDR2 FQNEAQ. The trim removed 3 bases at V and 3 bases at J, leaving 1 base unmatched. The CDR3 extends over 14 amino acids. In nucleotides, the CDR3 is TGTGCCAGCAGCTTTGGGACAGGGGACACTGAAGCTTTCTTT. The encoded protein is CASSFGTGDTEAFF.

This clone was picked up many times. V usage is TRBV6-1 and J usage is TRBJ1-1; tentative D call: TRBD1 (6 bases). The CDR3 spans 14 residues. The germline gives CDR1 MNHNS, CDR2 SASEGT. V dropped 10 bases and J dropped 1 base, with 16 bases sitting between them. CDR3 loop: CATPQGTENTEAFF. CDR3 coding DNA: TGTGCCACCCCTCAGGGGACGGAGAACACTGAAGCTTTCTTT.

The chain links TRBV28 to TRBJ2-5, with 8 bases that match TRBD1. Germline CDR1 MDHEN, CDR2 SYDVKM. V was pared by 8 bases and J by 4 bases, with 12 bases of the junction left unmatched. This CDR3 region has 15 residues. The CDR3, as DNA: TGTGCCAGCGGTTCCTCAGGGGGCGGGATAGAGACCCAGTACTTC. It codes for CASGSSGGGIETQYF.

There are a few counts of this clone. J is TRBJ2-3 and V is TRBV6-6; perhaps TRBD2 as D (7 bases). V was cut by 8 bases and J by 6 bases, with 18 bases left in between. Per the germline V gene, CDR1 is MNHNY and CDR2 is SVGAGI (reference sequence). The CDR3 is made up of 14 amino acids. For the CDR3, the DNA is TGTGCCAGCTCACAGGGAGGGATTTCGGATACGCAGTATTTT. Its protein is CASSQGGISDTQYF.

J is TRBJ2-2 and V is TRBV27; D is unresolved. Germline-derived CDR1 and CDR2 are MNHEY and SMNVEV (reference sequence). The CDR3 extends over 15 amino acids. Trimming removed 4 bases at V and 1 base at J, with 10 bases between. CDR3 nucleotide sequence: TGTGCCAGCAGTTCCCCGTGGGGGAACACCGGGGAGCTGTTTTTT. It encodes CASSSPWGNTGELFF.

The rearrangement links TRBV28 to TRBJ2-7, with D uncertain. Deletions cut 3 bases from V and 2 bases from J, with 11 bases between. In germline, CDR1 is MDHEN, CDR2 SYDVKM. CDR3 length: 14 residues. The DNA of the CDR3 is TGTGCCAGCAGTTTTATTGGCTCCACCTACGAGCAGTACTTC. Protein product: CASSFIGSTYEQYF.

The chain joins TRBV2 to TRBJ2-3; TRBD2 aligns across 9 bases. Germline loops: CDR1 SNHLY, CDR2 FYNNEI. This CDR3 is 15 amino acids long. The V gene end was trimmed by 6 bases and the J gene end by 3 bases; junction bases not matched to a gene: 7. The CDR3: CASRGVAGVTDTQYF. The CDR3 nucleotides read TGTGCCAGCAGAGGGGTAGCGGGAGTGACAGATACGCAGTATTTT.